This T cell receptor beta chain was identified during a study of blood T cell repertoires in COVID-19. Between the trimmed V and J ends, which lost 1 base and 6 bases, there was a span of 15 bases. CDR3 length equals 15 residues. Germline CDR1 and CDR2: LGHDT and YNNKEL (reference sequence). Methods used by the authors: Reference gene primer amplification in the assay estimated nucleated cell counts. The method was immunoSEQ multiplex PCR; TCRdb's version includes in-frame clones alone and lacks a portion of them. For V, J and clone size, that table is used; D and trimming come from the DNA. The sample consists of 250,000 to 400,000 clones, about nine tenths of them appearing once.

The chain carries TRBV3-1 (or the pseudogene TRBV3-2) and TRBJ1-2, with D unresolved. The receptor comes from a woman between 25 and 40 years old with COVID-19, enrolled during active disease. The specimen was peripheral blood. The CDR3 DNA follows: TGTGCCAGCAGCCAAGCCCACTCCGGGAGGAATGGCTACACCTTC. Translating gives CASSQAHSGRNGYTF.